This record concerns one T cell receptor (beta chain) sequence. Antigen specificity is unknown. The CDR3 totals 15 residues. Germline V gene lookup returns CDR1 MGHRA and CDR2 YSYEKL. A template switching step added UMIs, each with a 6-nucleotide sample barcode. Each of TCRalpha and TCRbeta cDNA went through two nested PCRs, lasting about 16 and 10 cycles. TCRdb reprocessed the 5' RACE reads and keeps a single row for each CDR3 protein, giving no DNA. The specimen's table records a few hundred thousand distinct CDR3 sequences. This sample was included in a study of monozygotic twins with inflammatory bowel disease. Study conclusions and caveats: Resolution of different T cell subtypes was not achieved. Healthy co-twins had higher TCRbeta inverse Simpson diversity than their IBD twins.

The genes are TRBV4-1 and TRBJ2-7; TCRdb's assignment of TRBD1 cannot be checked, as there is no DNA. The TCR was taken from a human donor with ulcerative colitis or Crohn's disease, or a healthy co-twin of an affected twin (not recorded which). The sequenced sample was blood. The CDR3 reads CASAATPGGAYEQYF.